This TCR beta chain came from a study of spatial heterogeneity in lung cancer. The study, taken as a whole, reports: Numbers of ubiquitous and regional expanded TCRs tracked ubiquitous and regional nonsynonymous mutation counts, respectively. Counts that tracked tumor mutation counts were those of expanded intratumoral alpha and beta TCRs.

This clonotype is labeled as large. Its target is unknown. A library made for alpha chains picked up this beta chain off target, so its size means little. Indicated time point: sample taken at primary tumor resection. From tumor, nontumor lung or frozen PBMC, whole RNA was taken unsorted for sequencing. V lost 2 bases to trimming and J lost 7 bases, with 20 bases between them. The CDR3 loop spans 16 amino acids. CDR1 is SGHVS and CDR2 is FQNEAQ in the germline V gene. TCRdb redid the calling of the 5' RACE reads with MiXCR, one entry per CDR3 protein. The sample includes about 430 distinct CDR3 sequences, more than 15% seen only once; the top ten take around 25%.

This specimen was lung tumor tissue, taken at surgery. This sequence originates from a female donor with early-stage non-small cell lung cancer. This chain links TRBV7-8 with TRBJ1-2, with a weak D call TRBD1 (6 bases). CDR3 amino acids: CASSLNLQGGLGGYTF. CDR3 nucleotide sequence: TGTGCCAGCAGCTTAAACCTCCAAGGGGGTTTGGGTGGCTACACCTTC.